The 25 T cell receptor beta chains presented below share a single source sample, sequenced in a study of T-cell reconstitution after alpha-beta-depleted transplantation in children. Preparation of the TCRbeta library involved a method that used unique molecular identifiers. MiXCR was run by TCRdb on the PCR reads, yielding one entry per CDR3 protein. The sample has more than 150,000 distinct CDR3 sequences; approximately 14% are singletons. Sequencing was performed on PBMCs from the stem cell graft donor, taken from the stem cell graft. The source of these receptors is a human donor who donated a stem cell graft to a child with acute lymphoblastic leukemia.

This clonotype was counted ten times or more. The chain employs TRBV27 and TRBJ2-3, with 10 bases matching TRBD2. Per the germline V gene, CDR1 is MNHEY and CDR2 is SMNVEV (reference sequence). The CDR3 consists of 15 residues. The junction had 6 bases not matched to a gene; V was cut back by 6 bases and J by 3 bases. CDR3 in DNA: TGTGCCAGCAGAATTAGCGGGAGGAGAACAGATACGCAGTATTTT. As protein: CASRISGRRTDTQYF.

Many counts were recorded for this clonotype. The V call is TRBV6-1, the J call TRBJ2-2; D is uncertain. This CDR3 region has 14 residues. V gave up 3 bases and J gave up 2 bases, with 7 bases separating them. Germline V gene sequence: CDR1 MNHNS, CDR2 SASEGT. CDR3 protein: CASSDDINTGELFF. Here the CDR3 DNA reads TGTGCCAGCAGTGACGACATAAACACCGGGGAGCTGTTTTTT.

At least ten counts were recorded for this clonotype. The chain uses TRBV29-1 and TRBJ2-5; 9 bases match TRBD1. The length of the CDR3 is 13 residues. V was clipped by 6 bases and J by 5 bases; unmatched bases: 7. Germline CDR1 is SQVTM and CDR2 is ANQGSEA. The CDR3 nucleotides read TGCAGCGTCGAACAGGGGGCGCGGGAGACCCAGTACTTC. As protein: CSVEQGARETQYF.

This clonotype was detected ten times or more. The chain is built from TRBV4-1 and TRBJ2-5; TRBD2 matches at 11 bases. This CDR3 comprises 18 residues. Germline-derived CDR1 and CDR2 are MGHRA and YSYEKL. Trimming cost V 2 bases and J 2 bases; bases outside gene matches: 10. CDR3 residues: CASSQQIAGGPKQETQYF. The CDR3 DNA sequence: TGCGCCAGCAGCCAACAAATAGCGGGAGGGCCGAAACAAGAGACCCAGTACTTC.

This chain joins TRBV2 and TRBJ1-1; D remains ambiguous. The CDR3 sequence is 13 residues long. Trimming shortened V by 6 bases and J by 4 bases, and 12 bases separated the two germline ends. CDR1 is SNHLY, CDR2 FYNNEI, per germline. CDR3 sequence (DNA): TGTGCCAGCAGGGTCTCGGTTAGCACTGAAGCTTTCTTT. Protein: CASRVSVSTEAFF. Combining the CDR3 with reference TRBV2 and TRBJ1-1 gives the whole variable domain EPEVTQTPSHQVTQMGQEVILRCVPISNHLYFYWYRQILGQKVEFLVSFYNNEISEKSEIFDDQFSVERPDGSNFTLKIRSTKLEDSAMYFCASRVSVSTEAFFGQGTRLTVV.

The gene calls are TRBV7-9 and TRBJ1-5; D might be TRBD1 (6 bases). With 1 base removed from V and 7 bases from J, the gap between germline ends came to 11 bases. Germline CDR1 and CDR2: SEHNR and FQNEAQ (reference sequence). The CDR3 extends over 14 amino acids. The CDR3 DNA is TGTGCCAGCAGCTTAGGCGGGGGGGCCCAGCCCCAGCATTTT. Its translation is CASSLGGGAQPQHF.

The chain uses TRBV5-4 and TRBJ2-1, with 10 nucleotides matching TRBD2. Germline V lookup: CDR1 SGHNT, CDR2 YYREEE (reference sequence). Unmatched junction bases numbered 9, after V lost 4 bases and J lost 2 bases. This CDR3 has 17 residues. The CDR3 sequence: CASSILSGRATYNEQFF. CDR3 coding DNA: TGTGCCAGCAGCATATTAAGCGGGAGGGCCACCTACAATGAGCAGTTCTTC.

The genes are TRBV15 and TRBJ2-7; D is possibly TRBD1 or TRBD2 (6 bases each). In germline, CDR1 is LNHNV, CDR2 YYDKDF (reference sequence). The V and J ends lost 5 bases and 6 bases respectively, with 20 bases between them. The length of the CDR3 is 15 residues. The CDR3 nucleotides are TGTGCCACCAGCCAAGGGGGGCATGGTCGTCGCGAGCAGTACTTC. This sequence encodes CATSQGGHGRREQYF. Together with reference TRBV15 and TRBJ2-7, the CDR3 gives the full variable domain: DAMVIQNPRYQVTQFGKPVTLSCSQTLNHNVMYWYQQKSSQAPKLLFHYYDKDFNNEADTPDNFQSRRPNTSFCFLDIRSPGLGDTAMYLCATSQGGHGRREQYFGPGTRLTVT.

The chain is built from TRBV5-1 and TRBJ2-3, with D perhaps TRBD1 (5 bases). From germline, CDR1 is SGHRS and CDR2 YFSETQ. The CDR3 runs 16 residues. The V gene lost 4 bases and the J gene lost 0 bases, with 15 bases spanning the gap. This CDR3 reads CASSLVDSRSTDTQYF. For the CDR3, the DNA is TGCGCCAGCAGCCTAGTCGACAGCCGGAGCACAGATACGCAGTATTTT.

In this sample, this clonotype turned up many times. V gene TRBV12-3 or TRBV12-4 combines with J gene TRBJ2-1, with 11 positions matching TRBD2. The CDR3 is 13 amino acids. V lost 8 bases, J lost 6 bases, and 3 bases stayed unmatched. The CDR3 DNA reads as TGTGCCAGCCGACTAGCGGGATTCAATGAGCAGTTCTTC. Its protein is CASRLAGFNEQFF.

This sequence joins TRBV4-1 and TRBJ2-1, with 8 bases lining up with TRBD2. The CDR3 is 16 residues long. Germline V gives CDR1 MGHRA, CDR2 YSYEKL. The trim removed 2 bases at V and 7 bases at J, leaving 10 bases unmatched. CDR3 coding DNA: TGCGCCAGCAGCCAATCCGTTGTAGGACTAGCAAATGAGCAGTTCTTC. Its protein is CASSQSVVGLANEQFF.

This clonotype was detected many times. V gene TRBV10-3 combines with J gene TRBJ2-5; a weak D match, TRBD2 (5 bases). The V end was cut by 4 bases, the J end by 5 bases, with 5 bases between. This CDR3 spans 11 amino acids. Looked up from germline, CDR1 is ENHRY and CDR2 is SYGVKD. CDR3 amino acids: CAISGGETQYF. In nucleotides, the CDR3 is TGTGCCATCAGTGGCGGGGAGACCCAGTACTTC.

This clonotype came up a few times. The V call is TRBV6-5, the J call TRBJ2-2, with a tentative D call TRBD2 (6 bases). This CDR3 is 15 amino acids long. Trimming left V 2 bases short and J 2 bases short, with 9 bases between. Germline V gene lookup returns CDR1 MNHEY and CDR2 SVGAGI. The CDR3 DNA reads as TGTGCCAGCAGTTACCGGCGGGGCAACACCGGGGAGCTGTTTTTT. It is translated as CASSYRRGNTGELFF.

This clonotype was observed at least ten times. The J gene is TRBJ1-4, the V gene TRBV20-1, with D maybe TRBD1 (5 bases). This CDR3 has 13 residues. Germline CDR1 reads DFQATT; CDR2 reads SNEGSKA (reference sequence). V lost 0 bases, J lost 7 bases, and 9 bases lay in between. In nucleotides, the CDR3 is TGCAGTGCTAGAGAGGGGCTGGGTGAAAAACTGTTTTTT. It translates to CSAREGLGEKLFF.

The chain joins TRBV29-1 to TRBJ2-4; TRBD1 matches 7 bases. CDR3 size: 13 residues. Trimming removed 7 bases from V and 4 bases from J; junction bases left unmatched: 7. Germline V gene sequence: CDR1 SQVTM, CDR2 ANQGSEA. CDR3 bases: TGCAGCGGTCGACAGGGCCCTAAAAACATTCAGTACTTC. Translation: CSGRQGPKNIQYF. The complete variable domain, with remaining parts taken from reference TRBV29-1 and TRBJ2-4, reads SAVISQKPSRDICQRGTSLTIQCQVDSQVTMMFWYRQQPGQSLTLIATANQGSEATYESGFVIDKFPISRPNLTFSTLTVSNMSPEDSSIYLCSGRQGPKNIQYFGAGTRLSVL.

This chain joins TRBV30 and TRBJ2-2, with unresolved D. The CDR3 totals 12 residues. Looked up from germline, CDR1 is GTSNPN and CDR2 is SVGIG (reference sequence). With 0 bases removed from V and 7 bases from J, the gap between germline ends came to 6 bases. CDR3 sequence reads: CAWSVLIGELFF. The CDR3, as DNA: TGTGCCTGGAGTGTACTGATCGGGGAGCTGTTTTTT.

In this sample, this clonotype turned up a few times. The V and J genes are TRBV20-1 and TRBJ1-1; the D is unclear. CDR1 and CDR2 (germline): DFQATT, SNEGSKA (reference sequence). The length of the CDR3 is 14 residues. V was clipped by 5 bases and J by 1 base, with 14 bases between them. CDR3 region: CSARKPAGNTEAFF. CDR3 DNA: TGCAGTGCTCGGAAGCCAGCAGGGAACACTGAAGCTTTCTTT.

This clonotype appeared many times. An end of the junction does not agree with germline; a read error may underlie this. The DNA of the CDR3 is TGCAGCGTTGTTCCGACAGCCTCCTACGAGCAGTGCTTC. As protein: CSVVPTASYEQCF. V usage is TRBV29-1 and J usage is TRBJ2-7; D is possibly TRBD1 (5 bases). The CDR3 length is 13 residues. Germline-derived CDR1 and CDR2 are SQVTM and ANQGSEA.

The CDR3 loop reads CASSQPTLGPLYEQYF. The CDR3 DNA reads TGTGCCAGCAGTCAACCCACCCTCGGCCCCCTCTACGAGCAGTACTTC. The chain employs TRBV2 and TRBJ2-7; the D is unclear. The CDR3 length is 16 residues. Per the germline V gene, CDR1 is SNHLY and CDR2 is FYNNEI. The V gene lost 5 bases and the J gene lost 3 bases, with 20 bases spanning the gap.

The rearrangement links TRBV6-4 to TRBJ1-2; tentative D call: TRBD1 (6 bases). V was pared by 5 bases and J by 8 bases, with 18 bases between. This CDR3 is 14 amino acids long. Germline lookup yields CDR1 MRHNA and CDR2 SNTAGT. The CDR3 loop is CASSLSGDSHGYTF. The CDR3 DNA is TGTGCCAGCAGTCTGTCAGGGGATAGTCACGGCTACACCTTC.

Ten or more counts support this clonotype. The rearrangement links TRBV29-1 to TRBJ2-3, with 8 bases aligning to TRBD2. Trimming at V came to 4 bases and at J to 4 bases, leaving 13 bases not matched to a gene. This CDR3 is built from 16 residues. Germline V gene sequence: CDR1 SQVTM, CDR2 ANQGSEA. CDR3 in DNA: TGCAGCGTTGTACACCTCGGGGGGGATGGATCAGATACGCAGTATTTT. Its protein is CSVVHLGGDGSDTQYF.

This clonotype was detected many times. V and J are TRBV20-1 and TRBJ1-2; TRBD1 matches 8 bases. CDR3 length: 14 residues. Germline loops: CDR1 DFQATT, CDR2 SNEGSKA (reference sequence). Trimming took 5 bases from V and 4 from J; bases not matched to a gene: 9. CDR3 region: CSALAGTGVYGYTF. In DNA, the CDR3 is TGCAGTGCTCTAGCCGGGACAGGAGTCTATGGCTACACCTTC.

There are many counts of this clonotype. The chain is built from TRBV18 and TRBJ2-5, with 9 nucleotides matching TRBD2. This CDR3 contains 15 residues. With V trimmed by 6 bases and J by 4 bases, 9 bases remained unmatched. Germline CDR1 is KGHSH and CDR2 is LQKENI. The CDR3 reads CASSPSAGGGETQYF. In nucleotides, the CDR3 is TGTGCCAGCTCCCCTTCAGCGGGAGGAGGAGAGACCCAGTACTTC.

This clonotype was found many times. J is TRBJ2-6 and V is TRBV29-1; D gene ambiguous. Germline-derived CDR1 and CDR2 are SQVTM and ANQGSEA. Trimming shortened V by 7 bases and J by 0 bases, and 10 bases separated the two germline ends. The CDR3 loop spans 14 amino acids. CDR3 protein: CSAASGSGANVLTF. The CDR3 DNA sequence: TGCAGCGCTGCGTCAGGCTCTGGGGCCAACGTCCTGACTTTC.

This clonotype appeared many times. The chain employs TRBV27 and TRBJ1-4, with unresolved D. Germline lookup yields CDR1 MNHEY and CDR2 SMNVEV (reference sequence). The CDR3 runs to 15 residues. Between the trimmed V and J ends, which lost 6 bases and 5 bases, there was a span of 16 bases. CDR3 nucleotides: TGTGCCAGCAGGATCCGTGGAGTTGGGAATGAAAAACTGTTTTTT. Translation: CASRIRGVGNEKLFF.